This T cell receptor beta chain was identified in a study of Ad26.COV2.S vaccination and SARS-CoV-2 variants. Study-level background: The authors gave Ad26.COV2.S intramuscularly, either once or twice 56 days apart. General study results and limits: Reported findings describe substantial breadth in spike-specific CD8+ and CD4+ T cell responses following vaccination. Those who received vaccine or placebo ended up with similar non-spike TCR breadth.

Measured with immunoSEQ multiplex PCR; TCRdb has only the in-frame clones, and not every one. The sample lists fewer than 800,000 clones; roughly 90% were seen once. Remarks on this clone: Antigen: not known.

Documented treatment: some 20 received Ad26.COV2.S at low or high dose, single or two shots; about five received placebo; per-sample allocation not given. Samples came from day 63 after the first vaccine or placebo injection. The source was peripheral blood, collected in a trial of Ad26.COV2.S vaccine versus placebo. This clonotype was sampled from a person between 18 and 65 years old who received the Ad26.COV2.S COVID-19 vaccine or a placebo.

The CDR3 loop is CASSSERGGLQETQYF. The CDR3 DNA reads TGTGCCAGCAGTTCAGAGCGGGGGGGACTCCAAGAGACCCAGTACTTC. V and J are TRBV27 and TRBJ2-5; 10 nucleotides agree with TRBD2. The CDR3 extends over 16 amino acids. CDR1 is MNHEY, CDR2 SMNVEV, per germline (reference sequence). The J segment lost 1 base and the V segment lost 4 bases, leaving 6 bases of the junction unmatched.